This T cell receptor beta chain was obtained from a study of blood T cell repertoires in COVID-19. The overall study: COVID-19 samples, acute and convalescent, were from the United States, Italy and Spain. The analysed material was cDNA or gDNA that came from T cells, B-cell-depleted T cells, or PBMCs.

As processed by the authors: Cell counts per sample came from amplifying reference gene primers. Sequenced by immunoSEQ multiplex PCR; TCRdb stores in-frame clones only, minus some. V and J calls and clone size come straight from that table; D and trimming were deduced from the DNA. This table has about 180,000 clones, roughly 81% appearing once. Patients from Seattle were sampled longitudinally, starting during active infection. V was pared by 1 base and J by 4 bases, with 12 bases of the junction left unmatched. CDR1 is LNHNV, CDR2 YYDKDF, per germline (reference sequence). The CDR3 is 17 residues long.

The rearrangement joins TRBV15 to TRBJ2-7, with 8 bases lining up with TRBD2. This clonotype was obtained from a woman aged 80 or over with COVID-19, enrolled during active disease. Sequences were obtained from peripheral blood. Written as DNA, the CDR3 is TGTGCCACCAGCAGAGCTTCCTTACTAGCGGATTCGTACGAGCAGTACTTC. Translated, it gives CATSRASLLADSYEQYF. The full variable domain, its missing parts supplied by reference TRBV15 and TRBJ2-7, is DAMVIQNPRYQVTQFGKPVTLSCSQTLNHNVMYWYQQKSSQAPKLLFHYYDKDFNNEADTPDNFQSRRPNTSFCFLDIRSPGLGDTAMYLCATSRASLLADSYEQYFGPGTRLTVT.